Listed here is a single TCR beta chain. Its matching antigen is unknown. This sample stems from a study of CD8 T cells in ankylosing spondylitis. Study-wide results and caveats: With a CD8+ phenotype, disease-linked clones were relatively rare in peripheral blood. Apparently characteristic of ankylosing spondylitis blood was a TCR beta motif (fewer than 10 highly homologous variants). Past research had described some motif variants in reactive arthritis synovial fluid and blood.

5'-RACE, quantitative and with molecular barcodes, yielded the TCR beta libraries. TCRdb reprocessed the 5' RACE reads via MiXCR and lists one record per CDR3 protein. The data hold 250,000 to 350,000 distinct CDR3 sequences, with around 21% observed a single time. CDR1 and CDR2 (germline): SEHNR, FQNEAQ (reference sequence). V lost 2 bases and J 7 bases, leaving 18 bases between the germline ends. The CDR3 is made up of 16 amino acids. The sample was blood, either unsorted or a sorted T cell fraction (not recorded which). The receptor was derived from a female donor with ankylosing spondylitis or in good health (not recorded which). This chain uses TRBV7-9 with TRBJ2-1; TRBD1 might be the D (6 bases). CDR3 sequence (DNA): TGTGCCAGCAGCTTAAGTGGCGCAGGGGCGGGTAATGAGCAGTTCTTC. It translates to CASSLSGAGAGNEQFF.